What follows are 3 T cell receptor beta chains derived from one specimen sequenced in a study of blood T cell repertoires in COVID-19 (dated by TCRdb to 2018 to 2020). To prepare the library, the immunoSEQ multiplex PCR assay was applied. TCRdb obtained this table from immuneACCESS and retained in-frame rearrangements with V and J assigned. These tables miss some clones; where compared with another copy, unresolved V genes account for less than half of the shortfall, and the remainder is unexplained. For this sample the table gives under 200,000 clones, of which more than 75% were detected only once. The ten largest make up about 6.6% of the sample. The sequencing sample was made of PBMCs or T cells enriched from blood (not recorded which). These TCRs come from a woman aged 50 to 65 who had recovered from COVID-19.

The chain carries TRBV11-3 and TRBJ2-3; tentative D call: TRBD2 (6 bases). CDR3 length: 15 residues. V dropped 10 bases and J dropped 2 bases, with 19 bases sitting between them. CDR1 is SGHNT, CDR2 YENEEA, per germline. The CDR3 spells CATSISGGLTDTQYF. The CDR3 bases are TGTGCCACCTCCATATCTGGGGGACTCACAGATACGCAGTATTTT.

This sequence joins TRBV18 and TRBJ1-1; 8 bases are a match to TRBD1. Trimming took 6 bases from V and 3 from J; bases not matched to a gene: 6. The CDR3 runs to 14 residues. The germline gives CDR1 KGHSH, CDR2 LQKENI. The CDR3 nucleotides are TGTGCCAGCTCGGTAAAGACAGGGGACACTGAAGCTTTCTTT. This encodes CASSVKTGDTEAFF.

The chain uses TRBV9 and TRBJ1-2, with D perhaps TRBD1 (5 bases). The germline gives CDR1 SGDLS, CDR2 YYNGEE. The CDR3 sequence is 13 residues long. Trimming stripped 1 base from V and 7 bases from J, with 11 bases between. The CDR3 protein is CASSVQGRAGYTF. The CDR3 nucleotides are TGTGCCAGCAGCGTACAGGGAAGGGCTGGCTACACCTTC.